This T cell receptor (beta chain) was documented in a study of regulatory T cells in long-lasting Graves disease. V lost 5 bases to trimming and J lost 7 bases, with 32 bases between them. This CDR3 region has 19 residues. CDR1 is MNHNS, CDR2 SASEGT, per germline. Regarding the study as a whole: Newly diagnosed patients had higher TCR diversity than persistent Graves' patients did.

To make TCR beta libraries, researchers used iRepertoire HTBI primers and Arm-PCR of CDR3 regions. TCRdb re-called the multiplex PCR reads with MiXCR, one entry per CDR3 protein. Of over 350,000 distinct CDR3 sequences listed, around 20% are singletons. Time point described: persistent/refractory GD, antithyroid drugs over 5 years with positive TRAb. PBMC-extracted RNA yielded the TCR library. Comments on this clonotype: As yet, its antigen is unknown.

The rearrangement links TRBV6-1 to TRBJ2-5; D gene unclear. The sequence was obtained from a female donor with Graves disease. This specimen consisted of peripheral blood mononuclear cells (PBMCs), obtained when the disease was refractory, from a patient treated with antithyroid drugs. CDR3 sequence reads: CASSYKKLVGADARGTQYF. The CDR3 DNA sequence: TGTGCCAGCAGTTACAAGAAACTCGTGGGTGCGGACGCACGAGGGACCCAGTACTTC.